What follows are 13 T cell receptor beta chains derived from one specimen sequenced in a study of breast tumors, draining lymph nodes, adjacent tissues. TCRdb processed the multiplex PCR reads anew with MiXCR; each CDR3 protein has one entry. The table has approximately 300,000 distinct CDR3 sequences, around 30% seen once. Breast cancer patients provided tissue from their axillary draining lymph nodes. The sequencing input was axillary lymph node tissue. The receptor set was obtained from a female donor with breast cancer. Some clones in this sample may be carry-over from other donors' samples.

This clonotype was seen a few times. A read error may explain this, as a much larger clone is one base away. V is TRBV6-6 and J is TRBJ1-4; D uncertain. The CDR3 consists of 14 residues. In germline, CDR1 is MNHNY, CDR2 SVGAGI (reference sequence). CDR3 bases: TGTGCCAGCAGTCACTCGTCAACTAATGAAAAACTGTTTTTT. Amino acids: CASSHSSTNEKLFF.

This chain links TRBV12-3 or TRBV12-4 with TRBJ1-1; 8 bases line up with TRBD1. This CDR3 is 13 amino acids long. V was pared by 10 bases and J by 3 bases, with 7 bases of the junction left unmatched. In nucleotides, the CDR3 is TGTGCCATCACGGACAGGGTCGACACTGAAGCTTTCTTT. Protein sequence: CAITDRVDTEAFF.

The rearrangement joins TRBV11-3 to TRBJ2-4, with 7 bases aligning to TRBD1. J gave up 5 bases and V 5 bases, and 6 bases lay outside the gene matches. Per germline, CDR1 SGHNT and CDR2 YENEEA. This CDR3 has 14 amino acids. The CDR3 loop reads CASSPRDSENIQYF. Written as DNA, the CDR3 is TGTGCCAGCAGCCCCCGGGACAGTGAAAACATTCAGTACTTC.

There are many counts of this clonotype. This chain uses TRBV5-5 with TRBJ2-1; TRBD1 aligns across 7 bases. CDR3 size: 15 residues. V lost 3 bases and J lost 9; bases outside the gene matches: 12. Per the germline V gene, CDR1 is SGHKS and CDR2 is YYEKEE (reference sequence). DNA for the CDR3: TGTGCCAGCAGCTCGCTACAGATGACAGGGAGTGAGCAGTTCTTC. It translates to CASSSLQMTGSEQFF.

This clonotype occurred many times. This chain uses TRBV20-1 with TRBJ2-1, with 10 nucleotides matching TRBD2. The CDR3 loop spans 15 amino acids. V was pared by 1 base and J by 9 bases, with 9 bases of the junction left unmatched. In germline, CDR1 is DFQATT, CDR2 SNEGSKA (reference sequence). CDR3 region: CSARVLTSGTGEQFF. The CDR3 DNA sequence: TGCAGTGCTAGAGTCCTTACTAGCGGGACCGGTGAGCAGTTCTTC.

This clonotype was counted at least ten times. The rearrangement joins TRBV20-1 to TRBJ1-1; 9 bases agree with TRBD1. The V segment lost 3 bases and the J segment 10 bases; nucleotides outside the gene matches: 6. The CDR3 loop spans 12 amino acids. Germline CDR1 DFQATT, CDR2 SNEGSKA (reference sequence). The CDR3 nucleotides read TGCAGTGCTAGTATCAGGGGACAGGGAGCTTTCTTT. This translates into CSASIRGQGAFF.

Notes on this clonotype: This sequence may be a read error, since a much larger clone differs from it by one base. The V and J genes are TRBV5-5 and TRBJ2-1; D ambiguous. Germline V gives CDR1 SGHKS, CDR2 YYEKEE (reference sequence). V lost 0 bases and J 3 bases, leaving 10 bases between the germline ends. The CDR3 is made up of 15 amino acids. The CDR3 sequence: CASSLDSRFYNEQFF. For the CDR3, the DNA is TGTGCCAGCAGCTTGGACAGCCGCTTCTACAATGAGCAGTTCTTC.

This chain links TRBV7-8 with TRBJ2-3; no clear D. Judging by the DNA end, TRBJ1-5 fits better; the J call may be wrong. The germline V gene has CDR1 SGHVS and CDR2 FQNEAQ. This CDR3 spans 15 amino acids. CDR3 amino acids: CASSFRASRLDTQHF. CDR3 DNA sequence: TGTGCCAGCAGCTTTCGGGCTAGCCGGTTAGATACGCAGCATTTT.

This clonotype has a count of ten or more. The chain joins TRBV19 to TRBJ2-7; D is uncertain. Germline CDR1 reads LNHDA; CDR2 reads SQIVND (reference sequence). The CDR3 is 14 amino acids. Trimming pared 1 base from V and 4 bases from J, leaving 11 bases between. The CDR3 protein is CASSIVPGSYEQYF. CDR3 DNA sequence: TGTGCCAGTAGTATAGTGCCTGGGTCGTACGAGCAGTACTTC.

The table lists this clonotype with many counts. This chain uses TRBV4-1 with TRBJ1-3; D is undetermined. The CDR3 totals 17 residues. V lost 0 bases and J lost 3, with 15 bases in between. Germline V gives CDR1 MGHRA, CDR2 YSYEKL. Written as DNA, the CDR3 is TGCGCCAGCAGCCAAGATCAAGGGCCAATGTTTGGAAACACCATATATTTT. Translating it yields CASSQDQGPMFGNTIYF.

V is TRBV12-3 or TRBV12-4 and J is TRBJ2-5; perhaps TRBD1 as D (6 bases). V gave up 7 bases and J gave up 3 bases, with 18 bases separating them. The CDR3 runs 15 residues. The CDR3 loop reads CASTNSQGQEETQYF. In nucleotides, the CDR3 is TGTGCCAGCACCAACTCACAGGGCCAGGAAGAGACCCAGTACTTC.

At least ten counts were recorded for this clonotype. This sequence joins TRBV7-6 and TRBJ2-3; 9 bases align to TRBD1. Germline loops: CDR1 SGHVS, CDR2 FNYEAQ. Trimming took 1 base from V and 6 from J; bases not matched to a gene: 8. This CDR3 is built from 16 residues. The DNA of the CDR3 is TGTGCCAGCAGCTTAGGGACCGGGACAGGGTGGGATACGCAGTATTTT. It encodes CASSLGTGTGWDTQYF.

Ten or more counts support this clonotype. This chain connects TRBV10-3 to TRBJ2-7, with 9 bases matching TRBD1. The CDR3 spans 15 residues. V lost 6 bases to trimming and J lost 0 bases; unmatched junction nucleotides: 6. Germline V lookup: CDR1 ENHRY, CDR2 SYGVKD. CDR3 sequence: CAISSGQGSSYEQYF. The CDR3, as DNA: TGTGCCATCAGCTCGGGACAGGGTAGCTCCTACGAGCAGTACTTC.